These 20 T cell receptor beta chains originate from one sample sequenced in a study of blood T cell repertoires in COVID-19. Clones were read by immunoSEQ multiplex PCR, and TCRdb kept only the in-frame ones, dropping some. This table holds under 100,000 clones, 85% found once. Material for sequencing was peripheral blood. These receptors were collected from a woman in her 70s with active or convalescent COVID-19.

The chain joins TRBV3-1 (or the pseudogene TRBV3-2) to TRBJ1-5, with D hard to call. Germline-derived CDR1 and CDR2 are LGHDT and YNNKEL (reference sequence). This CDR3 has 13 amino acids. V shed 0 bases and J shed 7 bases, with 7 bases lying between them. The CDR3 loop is CASSQDLRQPQHF. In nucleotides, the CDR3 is TGTGCCAGCAGCCAAGATCTGAGGCAGCCCCAGCATTTT.

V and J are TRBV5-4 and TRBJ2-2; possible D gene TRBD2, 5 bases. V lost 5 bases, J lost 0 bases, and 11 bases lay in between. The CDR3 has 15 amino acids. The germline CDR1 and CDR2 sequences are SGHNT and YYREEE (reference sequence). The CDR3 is CASSRQEANTGELFF. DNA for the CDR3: TGTGCCAGCAGTCGGCAGGAGGCGAACACCGGGGAGCTGTTTTTT.

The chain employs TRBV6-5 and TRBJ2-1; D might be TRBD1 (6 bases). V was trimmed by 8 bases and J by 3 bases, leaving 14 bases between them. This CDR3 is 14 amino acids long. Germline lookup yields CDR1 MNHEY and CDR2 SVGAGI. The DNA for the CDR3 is TGTGCCAGCTCCCCCAGGACAGACTACAATGAGCAGTTCTTC. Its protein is CASSPRTDYNEQFF.

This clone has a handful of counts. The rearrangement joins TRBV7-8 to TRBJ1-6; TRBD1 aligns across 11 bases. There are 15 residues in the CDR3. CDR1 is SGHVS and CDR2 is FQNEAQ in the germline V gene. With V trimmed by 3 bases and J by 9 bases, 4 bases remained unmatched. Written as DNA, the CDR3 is TGTGCCAGCAGCTTGGGACAGGGGGTCGGTTCACCCCTCCACTTT. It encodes CASSLGQGVGSPLHF.

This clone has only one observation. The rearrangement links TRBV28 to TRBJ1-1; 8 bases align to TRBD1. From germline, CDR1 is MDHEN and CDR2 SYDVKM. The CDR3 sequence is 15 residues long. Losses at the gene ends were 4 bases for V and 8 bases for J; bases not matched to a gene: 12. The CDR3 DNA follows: TGTGCCAGCAGTTCGGTGGGACAGGCCACAGGGGAAGCTTTCTTT. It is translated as CASSSVGQATGEAFF. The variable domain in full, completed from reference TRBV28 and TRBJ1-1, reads DVKVTQSSRYLVKRTGEKVFLECVQDMDHENMFWYRQDPGLGLRLIYFSYDVKMKEKGDIPEGYSVSREKKERFSLILESASTNQTSMYLCASSSVGQATGEAFFGQGTRLTVV.

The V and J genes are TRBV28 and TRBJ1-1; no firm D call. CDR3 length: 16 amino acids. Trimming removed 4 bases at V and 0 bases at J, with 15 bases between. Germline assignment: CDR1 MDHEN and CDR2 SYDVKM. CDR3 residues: CASSSPAGELNTEAFF. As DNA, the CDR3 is TGTGCCAGCAGTTCCCCAGCCGGGGAGCTGAACACTGAAGCTTTCTTT. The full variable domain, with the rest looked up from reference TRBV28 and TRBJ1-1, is DVKVTQSSRYLVKRTGEKVFLECVQDMDHENMFWYRQDPGLGLRLIYFSYDVKMKEKGDIPEGYSVSREKKERFSLILESASTNQTSMYLCASSSPAGELNTEAFFGQGTRLTVV.

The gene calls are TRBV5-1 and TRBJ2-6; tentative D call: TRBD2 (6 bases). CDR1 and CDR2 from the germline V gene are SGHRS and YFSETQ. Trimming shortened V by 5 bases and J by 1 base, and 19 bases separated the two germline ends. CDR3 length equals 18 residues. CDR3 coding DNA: TGCGCCAGCAGAGATCAACCCCCGGGGAGGTCTGGGGCCAACGTCCTGACTTTC. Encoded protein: CASRDQPPGRSGANVLTF.

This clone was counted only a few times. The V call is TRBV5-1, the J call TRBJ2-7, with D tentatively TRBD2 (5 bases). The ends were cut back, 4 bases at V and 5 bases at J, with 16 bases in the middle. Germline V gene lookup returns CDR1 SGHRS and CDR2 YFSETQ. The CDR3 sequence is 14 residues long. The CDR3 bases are TGCGCCAGCAGCGCCGGACTGGTAGTCCACGAGCAGTACTTC. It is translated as CASSAGLVVHEQYF.

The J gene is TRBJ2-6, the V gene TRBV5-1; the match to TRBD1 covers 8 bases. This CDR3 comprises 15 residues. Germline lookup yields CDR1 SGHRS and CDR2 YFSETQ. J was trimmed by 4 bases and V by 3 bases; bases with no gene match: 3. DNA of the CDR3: TGCGCCAGCAGCTGGACAGGGTCAGGGGCCAACGTCCTGACTTTC. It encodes CASSWTGSGANVLTF. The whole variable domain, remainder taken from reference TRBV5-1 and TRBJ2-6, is KAGVTQTPRYLIKTRGQQVTLSCSPISGHRSVSWYQQTPGQGLQFLFEYFSETQRNKGNFPGRFSGRQFSNSRSEMNVSTLELGDSALYLCASSWTGSGANVLTFGAGSRLTVL.

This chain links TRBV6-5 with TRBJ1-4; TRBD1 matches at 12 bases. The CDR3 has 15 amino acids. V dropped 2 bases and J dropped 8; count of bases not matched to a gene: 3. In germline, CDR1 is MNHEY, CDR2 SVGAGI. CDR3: CASSYAGTGGEKLFF. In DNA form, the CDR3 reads TGTGCCAGCAGTTACGCCGGGACAGGGGGCGAAAAACTGTTTTTT.

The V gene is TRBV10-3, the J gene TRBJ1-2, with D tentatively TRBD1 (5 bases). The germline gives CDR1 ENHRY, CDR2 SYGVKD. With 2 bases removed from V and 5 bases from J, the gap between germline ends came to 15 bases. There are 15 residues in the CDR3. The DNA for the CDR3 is TGTGCCATCAGTGAGATTCTAGGGGTGTTGTATGGCTACACCTTC. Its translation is CAISEILGVLYGYTF.

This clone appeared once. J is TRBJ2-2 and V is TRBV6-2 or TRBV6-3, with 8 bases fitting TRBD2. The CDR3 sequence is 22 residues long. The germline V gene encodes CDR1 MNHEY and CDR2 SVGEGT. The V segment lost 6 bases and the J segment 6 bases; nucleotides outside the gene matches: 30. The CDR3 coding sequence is TGTGCCAGCAGCCACAGGGCCCCGGGACTAGAGAGAATTCTCCCCTCCTCCGGGGAGCTGTTTTTT. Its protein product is CASSHRAPGLERILPSSGELFF.

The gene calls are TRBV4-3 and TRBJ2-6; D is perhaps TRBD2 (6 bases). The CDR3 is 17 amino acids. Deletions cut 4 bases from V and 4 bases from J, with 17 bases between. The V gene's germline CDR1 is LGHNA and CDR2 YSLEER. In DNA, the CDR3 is TGCGCCAGCAGCCCTCGAACCGGGGGTCTGGGGGCCAACGTCCTGACTTTC. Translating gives CASSPRTGGLGANVLTF.

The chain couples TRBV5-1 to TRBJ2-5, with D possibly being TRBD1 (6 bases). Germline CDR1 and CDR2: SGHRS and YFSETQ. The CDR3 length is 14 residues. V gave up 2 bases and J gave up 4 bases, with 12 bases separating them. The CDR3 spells CASSLGQPPETQYF. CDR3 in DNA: TGCGCCAGCAGCTTAGGACAGCCGCCAGAGACCCAGTACTTC. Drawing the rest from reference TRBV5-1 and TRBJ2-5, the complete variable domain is KAGVTQTPRYLIKTRGQQVTLSCSPISGHRSVSWYQQTPGQGLQFLFEYFSETQRNKGNFPGRFSGRQFSNSRSEMNVSTLELGDSALYLCASSLGQPPETQYFGPGTRLLVL.

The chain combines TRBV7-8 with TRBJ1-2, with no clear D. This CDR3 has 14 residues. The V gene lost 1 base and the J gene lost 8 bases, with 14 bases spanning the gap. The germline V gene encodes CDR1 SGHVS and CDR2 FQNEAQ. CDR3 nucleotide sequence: TGTGCCAGCAGCTTAGAAGACGCGGGGTTCGGCTACACCTTC. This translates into CASSLEDAGFGYTF.

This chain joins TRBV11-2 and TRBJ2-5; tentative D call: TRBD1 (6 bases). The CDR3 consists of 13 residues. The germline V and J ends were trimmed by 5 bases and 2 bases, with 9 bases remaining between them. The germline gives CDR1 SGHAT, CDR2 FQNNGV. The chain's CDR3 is CASSRDNQETQYF. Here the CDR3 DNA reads TGTGCCAGCAGCCGGGACAATCAAGAGACCCAGTACTTC.

CDR3 in DNA: TGTGCCACCAGCAGAGATGTAGTTATAGACACTGAAGCTTTCTTT. This gives the protein CATSRDVVIDTEAFF. The chain recombines TRBV15 with TRBJ1-1; D uncertain. Germline V gene data show CDR1 as LNHNV and CDR2 as YYDKDF (reference sequence). Deletions cut 0 bases from V and 3 bases from J, with 11 bases between. The CDR3 has 15 residues.

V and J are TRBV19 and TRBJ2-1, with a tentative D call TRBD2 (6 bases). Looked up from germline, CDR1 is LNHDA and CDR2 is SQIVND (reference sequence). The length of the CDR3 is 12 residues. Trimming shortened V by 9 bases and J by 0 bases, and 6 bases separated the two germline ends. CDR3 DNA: TGTGCCAGCGGGAGCTCCTACAATGAGCAGTTCTTC. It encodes CASGSSYNEQFF.

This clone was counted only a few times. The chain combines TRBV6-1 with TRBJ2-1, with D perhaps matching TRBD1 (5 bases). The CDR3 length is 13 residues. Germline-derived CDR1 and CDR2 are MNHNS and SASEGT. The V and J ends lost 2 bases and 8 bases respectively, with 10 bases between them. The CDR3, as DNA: TGTGCCAGCAGTGAACGATGGGGCGATGAGCAGTTCTTC. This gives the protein CASSERWGDEQFF.

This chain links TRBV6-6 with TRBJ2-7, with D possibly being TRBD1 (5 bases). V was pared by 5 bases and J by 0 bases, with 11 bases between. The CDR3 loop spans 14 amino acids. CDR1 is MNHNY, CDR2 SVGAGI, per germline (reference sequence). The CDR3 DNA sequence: TGTGCCAGCAGTCCCCAGGGCAACTCCTACGAGCAGTACTTC. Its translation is CASSPQGNSYEQYF.